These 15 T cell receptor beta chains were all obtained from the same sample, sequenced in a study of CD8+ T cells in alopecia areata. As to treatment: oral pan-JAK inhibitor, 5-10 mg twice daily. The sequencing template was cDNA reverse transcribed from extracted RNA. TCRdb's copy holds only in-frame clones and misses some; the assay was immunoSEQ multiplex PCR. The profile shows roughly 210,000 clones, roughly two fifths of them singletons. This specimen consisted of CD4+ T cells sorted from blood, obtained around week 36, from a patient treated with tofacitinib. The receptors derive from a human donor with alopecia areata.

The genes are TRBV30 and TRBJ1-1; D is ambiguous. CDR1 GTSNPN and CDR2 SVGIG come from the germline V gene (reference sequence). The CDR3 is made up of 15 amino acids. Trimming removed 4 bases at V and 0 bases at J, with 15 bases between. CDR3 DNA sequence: TGTGCCTGGACCTCCTCGCGAACCATGAACACTGAAGCTTTCTTT. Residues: CAWTSSRTMNTEAFF.

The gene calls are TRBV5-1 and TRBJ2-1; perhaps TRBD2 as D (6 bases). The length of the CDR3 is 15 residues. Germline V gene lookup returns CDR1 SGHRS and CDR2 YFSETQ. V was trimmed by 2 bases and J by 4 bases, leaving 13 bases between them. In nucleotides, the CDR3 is TGCGCCAGCAGCTTTGATGAGGGGACTTACAATGAGCAGTTCTTC. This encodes CASSFDEGTYNEQFF.

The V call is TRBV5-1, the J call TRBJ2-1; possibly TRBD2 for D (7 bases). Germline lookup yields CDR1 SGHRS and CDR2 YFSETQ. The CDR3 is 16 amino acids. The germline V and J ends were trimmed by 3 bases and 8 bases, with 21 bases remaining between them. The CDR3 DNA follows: TGCGCCAGCAGCTCCATAAGTCCCGGGGGGCTCGATGAGCAGTTCTTC. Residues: CASSSISPGGLDEQFF.

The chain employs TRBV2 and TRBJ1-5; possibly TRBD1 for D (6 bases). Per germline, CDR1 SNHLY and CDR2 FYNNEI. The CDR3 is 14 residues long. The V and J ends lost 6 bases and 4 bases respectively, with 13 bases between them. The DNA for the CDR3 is TGTGCCAGCAGAGGAGGGGGGCAAAATCAGCCCCAGCATTTT. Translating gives CASRGGGQNQPQHF. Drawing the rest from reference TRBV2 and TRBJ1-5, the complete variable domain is EPEVTQTPSHQVTQMGQEVILRCVPISNHLYFYWYRQILGQKVEFLVSFYNNEISEKSEIFDDQFSVERPDGSNFTLKIRSTKLEDSAMYFCASRGGGQNQPQHFGDGTRLSIL.

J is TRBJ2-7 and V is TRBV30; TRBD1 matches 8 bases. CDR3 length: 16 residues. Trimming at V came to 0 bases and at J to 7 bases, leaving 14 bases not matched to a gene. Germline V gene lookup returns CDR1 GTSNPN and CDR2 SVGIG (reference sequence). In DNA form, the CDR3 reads TGTGCCTGGAGTGTAAGCGGACAGGGTATCCGCTCGGAGCAGTACTTC. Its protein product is CAWSVSGQGIRSEQYF.

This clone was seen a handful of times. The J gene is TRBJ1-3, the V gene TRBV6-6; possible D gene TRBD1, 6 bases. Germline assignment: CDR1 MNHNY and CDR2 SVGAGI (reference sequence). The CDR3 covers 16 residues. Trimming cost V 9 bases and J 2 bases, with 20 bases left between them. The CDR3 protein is CASSQRATGTGNTIYF. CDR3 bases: TGTGCCAGTAGCCAACGGGCCACAGGGACTGGAAACACCATATATTTT.

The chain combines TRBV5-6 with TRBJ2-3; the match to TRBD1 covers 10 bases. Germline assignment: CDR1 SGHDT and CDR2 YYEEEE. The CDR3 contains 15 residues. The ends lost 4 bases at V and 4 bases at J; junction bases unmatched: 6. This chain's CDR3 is CASSTGQGNADTQYF. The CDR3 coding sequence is TGTGCCAGCAGCACGGGACAGGGGAACGCAGATACGCAGTATTTT.

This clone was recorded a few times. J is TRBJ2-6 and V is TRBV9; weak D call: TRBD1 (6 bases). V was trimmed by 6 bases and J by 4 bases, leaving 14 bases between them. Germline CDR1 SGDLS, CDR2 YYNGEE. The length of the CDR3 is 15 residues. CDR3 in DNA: TGTGCCAGCACCCTCAGGGGATCAGGGGCCAACGTCCTGACTTTC. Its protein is CASTLRGSGANVLTF. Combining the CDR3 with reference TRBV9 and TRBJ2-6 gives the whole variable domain DSGVTQTPKHLITATGQRVTLRCSPRSGDLSVYWYQQSLDQGLQFLIQYYNGEERAKGNILERFSAQQFPDLHSELNLSSLELGDSALYFCASTLRGSGANVLTFGAGSRLTVL.

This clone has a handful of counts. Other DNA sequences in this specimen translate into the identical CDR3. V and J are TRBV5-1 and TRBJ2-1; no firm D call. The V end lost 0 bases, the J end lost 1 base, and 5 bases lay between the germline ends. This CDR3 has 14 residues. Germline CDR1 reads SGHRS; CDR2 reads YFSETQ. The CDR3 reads CASSLGESYNEQFF. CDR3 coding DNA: TGCGCCAGCAGCTTGGGAGAGTCCTACAATGAGCAGTTCTTC.

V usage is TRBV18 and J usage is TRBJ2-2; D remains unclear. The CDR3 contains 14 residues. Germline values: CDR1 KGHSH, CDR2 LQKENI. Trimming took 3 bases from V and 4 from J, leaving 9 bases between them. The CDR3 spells CASSPKGLTGELFF. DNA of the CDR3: TGTGCCAGCTCACCCAAAGGTCTCACCGGGGAGCTGTTTTTT.

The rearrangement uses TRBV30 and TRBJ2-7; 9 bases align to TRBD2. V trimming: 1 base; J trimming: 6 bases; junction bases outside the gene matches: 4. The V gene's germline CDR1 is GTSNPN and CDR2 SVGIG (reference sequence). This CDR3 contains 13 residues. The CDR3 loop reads CAWSGSGSLEQYF. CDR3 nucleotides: TGTGCCTGGAGTGGTAGCGGGAGTCTCGAGCAGTACTTC.

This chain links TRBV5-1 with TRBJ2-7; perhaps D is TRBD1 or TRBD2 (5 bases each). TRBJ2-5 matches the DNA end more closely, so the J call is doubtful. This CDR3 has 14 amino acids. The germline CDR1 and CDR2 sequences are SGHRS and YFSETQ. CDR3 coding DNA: TGCGCCAGCAGCTGGGGGTCGGGGATGGAGACCCAGTACTTC. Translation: CASSWGSGMETQYF.

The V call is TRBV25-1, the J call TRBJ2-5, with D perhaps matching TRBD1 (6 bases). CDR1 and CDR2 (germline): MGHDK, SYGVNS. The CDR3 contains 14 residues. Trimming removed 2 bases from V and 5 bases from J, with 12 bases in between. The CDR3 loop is CASSEGGRGETQYF. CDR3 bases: TGTGCCAGCAGTGAAGGGGGCAGGGGTGAGACCCAGTACTTC.

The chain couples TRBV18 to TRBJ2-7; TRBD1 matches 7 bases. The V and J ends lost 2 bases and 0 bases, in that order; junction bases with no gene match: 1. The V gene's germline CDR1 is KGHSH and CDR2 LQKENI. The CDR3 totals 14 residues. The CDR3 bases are TGTGCCAGCTCACCAGGACAGGTCTCCTACGAGCAGTACTTC. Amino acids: CASSPGQVSYEQYF.

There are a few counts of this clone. The chain's CDR3 is CSVEGRRSGGNEQFF. For the CDR3, the DNA is TGCAGCGTTGAAGGACGACGATCCGGAGGCAATGAGCAGTTCTTC. This chain uses TRBV29-1 with TRBJ2-1, with D possibly TRBD2 on 5 matching bases. The CDR3 is 15 residues long. V was pared by 1 base and J by 6 bases, with 16 bases between. Germline V gene sequence: CDR1 SQVTM, CDR2 ANQGSEA.